Below, one TCR beta chain is given with its context. Its target is unknown. The data were taken from a study of untreated major depressive disorder. Study-wide points: Compared with controls, depressed patients showed more TRBV05-01 (Vbeta 5.1) usage in CD4+ T cells.

Every participant had European ancestry. Patients had DSM-IV major depressive disorder with a Hamilton Depression score of at least 18. No major medical conditions, Axis I/II comorbidities, regular medication, or illicit drugs. TCRdb's copy holds only in-frame clones and misses some; the assay was immunoSEQ multiplex PCR. This sample carries approximately 24,000 clones, about 89% of them seen once, and the ten largest clones take 0.72%. The CDR3 length is 14 residues. The germline gives CDR1 SGHVS, CDR2 FQNEAQ. V lost 4 bases, J lost 0 bases, and 8 bases lay in between. The sequence was collected from a woman in her 30s with major depressive disorder. Sequencing input: CD4+ T cells from PBMCs. The chain joins TRBV7-8 to TRBJ2-3; unclear D gene. The CDR3 DNA follows: TGTGCCAGCAGCTCCTCCGGGAGCACAGATACGCAGTATTTT. Translated: CASSSSGSTDTQYF.